This T cell receptor beta chain appears in the sequencing data of a study of T cell responses to AZD1222 COVID-19 vaccine. Study-level background: The study pooled second doses at about 4 or about 12 weeks. Study-wide findings and caveats: The sample set comprised mostly white British donors with more females, and clonal diversity was possibly underestimated.

Profiling relied on immunoSEQ multiplex PCR, and the TCRdb table lists in-frame clones only, not all of them. The table shows roughly 160,000 clones, with around 91% occurring only once. The germline V gene has CDR1 MNHEY and CDR2 SMNVEV (reference sequence). Trimming shortened V by 5 bases and J by 0 bases, and 14 bases separated the two germline ends. The CDR3 length is 17 residues. To note about this clone: Its antigen is unidentified.

This TCR was sampled from an adult in good health. The chain is built from TRBV27 and TRBJ1-6, with TRBD1 as a possible D gene (5 bases). This specimen consisted of peripheral blood, obtained on day 0 of AZD1222 vaccination. DNA for the CDR3: TGTGCCAGCAGTCCGGGGACGCCGAGCTCCTATAATTCACCCCTCCACTTT. This sequence encodes CASSPGTPSSYNSPLHF.